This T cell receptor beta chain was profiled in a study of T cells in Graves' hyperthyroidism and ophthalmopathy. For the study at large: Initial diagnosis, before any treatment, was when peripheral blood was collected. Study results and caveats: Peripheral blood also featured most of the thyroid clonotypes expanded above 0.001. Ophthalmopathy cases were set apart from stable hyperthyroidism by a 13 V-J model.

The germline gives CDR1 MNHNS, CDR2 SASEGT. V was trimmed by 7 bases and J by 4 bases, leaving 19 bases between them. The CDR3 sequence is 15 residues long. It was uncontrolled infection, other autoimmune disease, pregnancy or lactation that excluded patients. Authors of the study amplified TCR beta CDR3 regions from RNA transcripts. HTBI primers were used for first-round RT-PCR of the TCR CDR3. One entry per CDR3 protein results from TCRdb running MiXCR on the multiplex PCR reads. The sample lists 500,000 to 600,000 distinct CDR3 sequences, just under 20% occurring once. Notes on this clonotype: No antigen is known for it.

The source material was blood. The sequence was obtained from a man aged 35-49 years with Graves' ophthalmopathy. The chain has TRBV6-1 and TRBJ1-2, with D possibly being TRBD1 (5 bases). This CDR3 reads CASTLSPQGTYGYTF. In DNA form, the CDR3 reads TGTGCCAGCACCCTCTCTCCCCAGGGCACCTATGGCTACACCTTC.